This T cell receptor beta chain was identified in a study of blood T cells in healthy people across ages. Regarding this clonotype: Its specificity is unknown.

The study, taken as a whole, reports: The percentage of naive T cells correlated strongly with TCR beta diversity.

The CDR3 loop spans 19 amino acids. V trimming: 2 bases; J trimming: 2 bases; junction bases outside the gene matches: 12. Per the germline V gene, CDR1 is SGDLS and CDR2 is YYNGEE. PCR was performed a second time for roughly 7 to 12 cycles using a sample-barcoded 5' primer and a J-beta primer mix. TCRdb passed the 5' RACE reads through MiXCR, listing each CDR3 protein once. The table lists hundreds of thousands of distinct CDR3 sequences, around 49% of them singletons. The chain is built from TRBV9 and TRBJ2-4; 11 bases are shared with TRBD2. The receptor was isolated from a man aged 25 to 45 in good health. Sample: blood. CDR3 coding DNA: TGTGCCAGCAGCGTGGACTATAGCGGGGGGGAACTATCCAAAAACATTCAGTACTTC. Translation: CASSVDYSGGELSKNIQYF.